The subject of this entry is one T cell receptor beta chain. Its specificity is not known. CD8+ T cell subsets were each sorted in triplicate, 300,000 to 350,000 cells apiece. All TRB cDNA libraries came from 5' RACE performed with UMI labels. TCRdb reprocessed the 5' RACE reads, keeping one entry per CDR3 protein, no DNA. This sample contains some 130,000 distinct CDR3 sequences. The data were obtained in a study of CXCR3-negative and CXCR3-positive naive CD8 T cells. Whole-study results and caveats: Hydrophobicity was higher for TRB CDR3s found in CXCR3-positive naive cells than in CXCR3-negative naive cells.

The CDR3 totals 14 residues. The V gene is TRBV12-3 or TRBV12-4, the J gene TRBJ2-3; TCRdb's D call of TRBD2 is untestable without DNA. The receptor was derived from a human donor in good health. Some clones in this sample may be carry-over from other donors' samples. The sample taken for sequencing was naive CXCR3- CD8+ T cells from blood. The sample's subset: CD45RO-CCR7+CD27+CD95- naive CD8+ T cells lacking CXCR3 (TNR3-). The CDR3 here is CASLDREGTDTQYF.